This T cell receptor (beta chain) was recovered during a study of shared clonotypes between healthy human individuals. Per the germline V gene, CDR1 is GTSNPN and CDR2 is SVGIG (reference sequence). CDR3 length equals 15 residues. Trimming at V came to 5 bases and at J to 5 bases, leaving 13 bases not matched to a gene. Assay: immunoSEQ multiplex PCR; the TCRdb copy retains only in-frame clones and omits some. The sample shows about 1.4 million clones, roughly 96% of them seen only once. This receptor was identified in a man younger than 45 in good health. The V gene is TRBV30, the J gene TRBJ2-5; TRBD1 aligns across 8 bases. The specimen was naive CD4+ T cells sorted from blood. Noted subset: CD45RA+ positively selected. This chain's CDR3 is CAWLRPGTGWETQYF. The DNA of the CDR3 is TGTGCCTGGCTCAGGCCGGGGACAGGTTGGGAGACCCAGTACTTC.